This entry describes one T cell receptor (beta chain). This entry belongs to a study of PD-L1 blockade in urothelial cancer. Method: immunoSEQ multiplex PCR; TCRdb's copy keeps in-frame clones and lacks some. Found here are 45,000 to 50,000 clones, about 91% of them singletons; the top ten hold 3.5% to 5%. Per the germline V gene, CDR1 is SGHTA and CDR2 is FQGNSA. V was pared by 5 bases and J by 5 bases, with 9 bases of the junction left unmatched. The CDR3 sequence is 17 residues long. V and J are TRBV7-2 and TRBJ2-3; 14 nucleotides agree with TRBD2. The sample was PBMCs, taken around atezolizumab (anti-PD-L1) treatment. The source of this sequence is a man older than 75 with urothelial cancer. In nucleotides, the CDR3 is TGTGCCAGCAGCCTTCGACTAGCGGGAGGGCCTGGAGATACGCAGTATTTT. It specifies CASSLRLAGGPGDTQYF.